Ten or more counts support the clone carrying this TCR beta chain. Assembly of TCR beta libraries relied on iRepertoire HTBI primers together with Arm-PCR of CDR3 regions. From the multiplex PCR reads, TCRdb called clonotypes with MiXCR, one entry per CDR3 protein. The table lists 300,000 to 400,000 distinct CDR3 sequences, 16% of them singletons, with 25% to 30% in the top ten. The data stem from a study of regulatory T cells in long-lasting Graves disease. Time point meaning: newly diagnosed GD, antithyroid drugs for less than 3 months. Following extraction of RNA from PBMCs, that RNA was used to make the TCR library. This CDR3 spans 14 amino acids. With 3 bases clipped from V and 5 bases from J, the junction kept 6 bases outside the gene matches. The germline CDR1 and CDR2 sequences are MDHEN and SYDVKM. This sample was shared with a second study, whose subject was T cells in Graves' hyperthyroidism and ophthalmopathy. That source notes: These patients, aged 18 to 65, had recently diagnosed hyperthyroidism lasting under 2 months. When the TCR CDR3 underwent first-round RT-PCR, the HTBI primer set was used. Researchers found most expanded thyroid clonotypes above 0.001 in blood as well.

The J gene is TRBJ2-7, the V gene TRBV28, with TRBD1 matching over 8 bases. The TCR sequence derives from a man in his forties or fifties with Graves disease. The sample was peripheral blood mononuclear cells (PBMCs), taken at new diagnosis, from a patient treated with antithyroid drugs. This CDR3 reads CASSFLTGVDEQYF. CDR3 DNA sequence: TGTGCCAGCAGTTTCCTGACAGGGGTGGACGAGCAGTACTTC.